This T cell receptor beta chain came from a study of OX40 agonist ivuxolimab in advanced cancers. J lost 11 bases, V lost 6 bases, and 10 bases had no gene match. There are 16 residues in the CDR3. Germline assignment: CDR1 SNHLY and CDR2 FYNNEI. Repertoires were generated with immunoSEQ multiplex PCR, while TCRdb's copy carries only in-frame clones and drops some. This sample has roughly 41,000 clones; approximately 85% occur once, and the top ten carry around 60%. The rearrangement links TRBV2 to TRBJ2-1; 16 bases line up with TRBD2. This TCR derives from an adult with an advanced solid tumor such as melanoma, head and neck, liver or kidney cancer. The sequencing here drew on CD4+ or CD8+ T cells sorted from blood, taken in a trial of the OX40 agonist ivuxolimab. The CDR3 DNA reads TGTGCCAGCAGATTAACCGGGACTAGCGGGAGGGCTAAGCAGTTCTTC. Translating gives CASRLTGTSGRAKQFF.